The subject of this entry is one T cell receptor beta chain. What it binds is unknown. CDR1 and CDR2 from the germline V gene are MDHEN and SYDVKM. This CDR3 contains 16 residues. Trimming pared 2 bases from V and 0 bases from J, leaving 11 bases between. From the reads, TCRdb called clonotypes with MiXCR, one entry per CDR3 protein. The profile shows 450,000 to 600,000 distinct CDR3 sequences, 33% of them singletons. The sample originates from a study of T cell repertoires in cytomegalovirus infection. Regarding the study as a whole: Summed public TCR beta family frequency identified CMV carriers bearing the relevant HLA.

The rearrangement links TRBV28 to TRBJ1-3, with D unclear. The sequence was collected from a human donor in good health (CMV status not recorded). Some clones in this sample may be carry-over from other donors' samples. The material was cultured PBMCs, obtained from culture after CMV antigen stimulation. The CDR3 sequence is CASSLLPKGSGNTIYF. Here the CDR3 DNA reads TGTGCCAGCAGTTTACTCCCTAAAGGCTCTGGAAACACCATATATTTT.